This record covers a single T cell receptor (beta chain). These data come from a study of blood T cell repertoires in COVID-19. Study overall: Donors in the United States, Italy and Spain gave samples during acute or convalescent COVID-19.

The CDR3 has 13 residues. The germline CDR1 and CDR2 sequences are SNHLY and FYNNEI. V was trimmed by 1 base and J by 8 bases, leaving 8 bases between them. This table comes from immunoSEQ multiplex PCR, and its TCRdb copy is limited to in-frame clones, with some not included. The sample has a few hundred thousand clones; around 83% are singletons. The sample taken for sequencing was peripheral blood. The chain is built from TRBV2 and TRBJ1-4, with D perhaps matching TRBD1 (5 bases). The source of this sequence is a woman aged 50 to 65 with acute or convalescent COVID-19. CDR3 sequence reads: CASSEGRGEKLFF. CDR3 nucleotide sequence: TGTGCCAGCAGTGAAGGCCGGGGGGAAAAACTGTTTTTT. Drawing the rest from reference TRBV2 and TRBJ1-4, the complete variable domain is EPEVTQTPSHQVTQMGQEVILRCVPISNHLYFYWYRQILGQKVEFLVSFYNNEISEKSEIFDDQFSVERPDGSNFTLKIRSTKLEDSAMYFCASSEGRGEKLFFGSGTQLSVL.